This is a list of T cell receptor beta chains from one sample in a study of brain T cells in children with intractable seizures. TCRdb's table, derived via immunoSEQ multiplex PCR, lists solely in-frame clones and lacks some. Among around 38,000 clones listed, about nine tenths were seen once. The sequenced sample was peripheral blood, obtained at surgery. Receptor source: a girl aged 2 to 9 with tuberous sclerosis and intractable seizures. CDR3s include the opening cysteine and the closing phenylalanine or tryptophan. D genes are given only for firm matches. Only some rows state a clone size, as once, few, many or a class for expanded clones.

abundance: NA; d_gene: TRBD1; v_gene: TRBV7-3; j_gene: TRBJ2-5; CDR3aa: CASSPARGQVQETQYF; CDR3nt: TGTGCCAGCAGCCCTGCGAGAGGACAGGTCCAAGAGACCCAGTACTTC
abundance: NA; d_gene: NA; v_gene: TRBV19; j_gene: TRBJ1-1; CDR3aa: CASSSNTEAFF; CDR3nt: TGTGCCAGTTCCTCCAACACTGAAGCTTTCTTT
abundance: NA; d_gene: NA; v_gene: TRBV2; j_gene: TRBJ2-5; CDR3aa: CASSVWETQYF; CDR3nt: TGTGCCAGCAGTGTGTGGGAGACCCAGTACTTC
abundance: NA; d_gene: NA; v_gene: TRBV21-1; j_gene: TRBJ2-1; CDR3aa: CASSPRLRTGVGNEQFF; CDR3nt: TGTGCCAGCAGCCCAAGATTAAGGACAGGGGTAGGCAATGAGCAGTTCTTC
abundance: NA; d_gene: NA; v_gene: TRBV21-1; j_gene: TRBJ1-1; CDR3aa: CASSKVPRMNTEAFF; CDR3nt: TGTGCCAGCAGCAAAGTCCCTCGCATGAACACTGAAGCTTTCTTT
abundance: NA; d_gene: NA; v_gene: TRBV6-1; j_gene: TRBJ1-4; CDR3aa: CASSEATATNEKLFF; CDR3nt: TGTGCCAGCAGTGAAGCGACAGCAACTAATGAAAAACTGTTTTTT
abundance: NA; d_gene: NA; v_gene: TRBV14; j_gene: TRBJ1-6; CDR3aa: CASSPAWGNSPLHF; CDR3nt: TGTGCCAGCAGCCCCGCCTGGGGGAATTCACCCCTCCACTTT
abundance: NA; d_gene: TRBD2; v_gene: TRBV7-7; j_gene: TRBJ2-3; CDR3aa: CASSYSGGGQDTQYF; CDR3nt: TGTGCCAGCAGTTATAGCGGGGGGGGGCAAGATACGCAGTATTTT
abundance: once; d_gene: TRBD1; v_gene: TRBV2; j_gene: TRBJ2-2; CDR3aa: CASRTGGTGELFF; CDR3nt: TGTGCCAGCAGGACAGGGGGGACCGGGGAGCTGTTTTTT
abundance: NA; d_gene: NA; v_gene: TRBV5-1; j_gene: TRBJ2-5; CDR3aa: CASSFASQETQYF; CDR3nt: TGCGCCAGCAGCTTTGCCAGCCAAGAGACCCAGTACTTC
abundance: NA; d_gene: TRBD1; v_gene: TRBV19; j_gene: TRBJ1-2; CDR3aa: CASSISQTGWNYGYTF; CDR3nt: TGTGCCAGTAGTATATCCCAGACAGGGTGGAACTATGGCTACACCTTC
abundance: NA; d_gene: NA; v_gene: TRBV4-1; j_gene: TRBJ2-6; CDR3aa: CASSPGSRASGANVLTF; CDR3nt: TGCGCCAGCAGCCCGGGGTCCAGGGCCTCTGGGGCCAACGTCCTGACTTTC
abundance: NA; d_gene: TRBD2; v_gene: TRBV12-5; j_gene: TRBJ2-1; CDR3aa: CASGLDLRLAGFYEQFF; CDR3nt: TGTGCTAGTGGTTTGGACCTAAGACTAGCGGGTTTCTATGAGCAGTTCTTC
abundance: NA; d_gene: TRBD1; v_gene: TRBV9; j_gene: TRBJ1-1; CDR3aa: CASSAAGTGNTEAFF; CDR3nt: TGTGCCAGCAGCGCCGCTGGGACAGGGAACACTGAAGCTTTCTTT
abundance: NA; d_gene: NA; v_gene: TRBV2; j_gene: TRBJ1-2; CDR3aa: CASSEALRYGYTF; CDR3nt: TGTGCCAGCAGTGAAGCGCTTCGTTATGGCTACACCTTC
abundance: once; d_gene: NA; v_gene: TRBV5-1; j_gene: TRBJ2-3; CDR3aa: CASSLAPRTDTQYF; CDR3nt: TGCGCCAGCAGCTTGGCACCACGCACAGATACGCAGTATTTT
abundance: NA; d_gene: NA; v_gene: TRBV3-1/TRBV3-2; j_gene: TRBJ2-1; CDR3aa: CASSHANPEQFF; CDR3nt: TGTGCCAGCAGCCACGCGAACCCCGAGCAGTTCTTC
abundance: once; d_gene: NA; v_gene: TRBV29-1; j_gene: TRBJ1-1; CDR3aa: CSVYGIWMNTEAFF; CDR3nt: TGCAGCGTTTATGGGATCTGGATGAACACTGAAGCTTTCTTT
abundance: NA; d_gene: TRBD1; v_gene: TRBV5-1; j_gene: TRBJ2-5; CDR3aa: CASSNQGDPETQYF; CDR3nt: TGCGCCAGCAGCAACCAGGGGGACCCAGAGACCCAGTACTTC
abundance: NA; d_gene: TRBD1; v_gene: TRBV19; j_gene: TRBJ2-1; CDR3aa: CASSITGGRQEQFF; CDR3nt: TGTGCCAGTAGTATTACAGGGGGTCGACAGGAGCAGTTCTTC
abundance: once; d_gene: NA; v_gene: TRBV27; j_gene: TRBJ1-2; CDR3aa: CASSLNGRGGYTF; CDR3nt: TGTGCCAGCAGTTTAAATGGGCGCGGTGGCTACACCTTC
abundance: NA; d_gene: NA; v_gene: TRBV5-1; j_gene: TRBJ1-2; CDR3aa: CASSPGVFYGYTF; CDR3nt: TGCGCCAGCAGCCCCGGGGTCTTCTATGGCTACACCTTC
abundance: NA; d_gene: NA; v_gene: TRBV10-3; j_gene: TRBJ2-5; CDR3aa: CAIREGLINQETQYF; CDR3nt: TGTGCCATCAGAGAGGGACTTATTAACCAAGAGACCCAGTACTTC
abundance: NA; d_gene: TRBD1; v_gene: TRBV6-5; j_gene: TRBJ1-1; CDR3aa: CASSSQGESAFF; CDR3nt: TGTGCCAGCAGCTCTCAGGGGGAGTCGGCTTTCTTT
abundance: NA; d_gene: NA; v_gene: TRBV6-5; j_gene: TRBJ1-2; CDR3aa: CASIGRDYGYTF; CDR3nt: TGTGCCAGCATCGGCAGGGACTATGGCTACACCTTC
abundance: NA; d_gene: TRBD1; v_gene: TRBV25-1; j_gene: TRBJ1-5; CDR3aa: CASSETGGNQPQHF; CDR3nt: TGTGCCAGCAGTGAGACAGGGGGCAATCAGCCCCAGCATTTT